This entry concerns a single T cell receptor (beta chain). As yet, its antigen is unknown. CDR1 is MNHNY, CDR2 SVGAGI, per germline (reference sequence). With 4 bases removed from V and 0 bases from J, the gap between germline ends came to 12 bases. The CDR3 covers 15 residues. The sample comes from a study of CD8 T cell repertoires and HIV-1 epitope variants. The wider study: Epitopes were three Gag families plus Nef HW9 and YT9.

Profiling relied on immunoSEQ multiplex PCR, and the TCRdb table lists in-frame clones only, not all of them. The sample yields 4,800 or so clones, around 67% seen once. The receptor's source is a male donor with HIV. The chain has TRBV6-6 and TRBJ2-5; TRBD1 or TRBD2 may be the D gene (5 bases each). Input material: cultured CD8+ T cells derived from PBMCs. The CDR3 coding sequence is TGTGCCAGCAGTTCCCTCGGGACGTACCAAGAGACCCAGTACTTC. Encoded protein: CASSSLGTYQETQYF.